This T cell receptor beta chain was recovered during a study of T cell repertoires in cytomegalovirus infection. In the study overall: It can be stated that public TCR beta signatures indicated CMV infection as well as a matching HLA type.

Germline loops: CDR1 DFQATT, CDR2 SNEGSKA (reference sequence). The CDR3 is 16 residues long. The V and J ends lost 0 bases and 6 bases respectively, with 15 bases between them. Worth noting for this clonotype: Its specificity is not known.

MiXCR was run by TCRdb on the reads, yielding one entry per CDR3 protein. This table has fewer than 550,000 distinct CDR3 sequences, around 10% appearing once. Study-wide points: The cumulative frequency of public TCR beta families identified carriers of CMV plus the relevant HLA.

The receptor's source is a human donor in good health (CMV status not recorded). Some clones in this sample may be carry-over from other donors' samples. The V and J genes are TRBV20-1 and TRBJ1-6; D unresolved. The sample was PBMCs. In DNA form, the CDR3 reads TGCAGTGCTAGAGATCAGGATGGACTCCCTAATTCACCCCTCCACTTT. Its translation: CSARDQDGLPNSPLHF.